The sequence of this T cell receptor (beta chain) was determined in a study of blood T cells in healthy people across ages. Broader study findings: Unsorted PBMCs prevented conclusive naive versus antigen-experienced comparison.

The V gene lost 0 bases and the J gene lost 4 bases, with 9 bases spanning the gap. CDR1 LGHNA and CDR2 YNFKEQ come from the germline V gene. The CDR3 contains 14 residues. This clonotype was seen more than once but under ten times. The antigen is undetermined. For the second PCR, which ran for roughly 6 to 11 cycles, a sample-barcoded 5' primer and a J-beta primer mix were used. Every sample gave at least 3 million paired-end reads containing CDR3. In TCRdb, the 5' RACE reads were re-called with MiXCR into one record per CDR3 protein. The sample has approximately 1,000,000 distinct CDR3 sequences, 35% to 45% seen once. Around 10 milliliters of peripheral blood were drawn from each donor.

This chain uses TRBV4-2 with TRBJ1-1; the D is unclear. The clonotype comes from a young man in good health. Material for sequencing was blood. For the CDR3, the DNA is TGTGCCAGCAGCCAAGATCAACGACCCACTGAAGCTTTCTTT. Protein sequence: CASSQDQRPTEAFF.